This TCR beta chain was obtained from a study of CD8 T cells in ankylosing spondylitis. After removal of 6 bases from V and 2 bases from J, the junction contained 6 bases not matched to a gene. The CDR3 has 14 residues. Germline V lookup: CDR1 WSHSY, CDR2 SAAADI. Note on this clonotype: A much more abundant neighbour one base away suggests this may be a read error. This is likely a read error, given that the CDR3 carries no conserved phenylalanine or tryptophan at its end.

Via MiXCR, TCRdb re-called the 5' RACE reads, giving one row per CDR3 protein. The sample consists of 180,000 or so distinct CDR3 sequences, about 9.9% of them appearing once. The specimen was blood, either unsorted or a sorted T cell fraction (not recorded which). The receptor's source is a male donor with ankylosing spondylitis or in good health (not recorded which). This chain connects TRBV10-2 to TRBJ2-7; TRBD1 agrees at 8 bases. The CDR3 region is CASRSRDRTYEQYS. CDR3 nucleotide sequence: TGCGCCAGCAGATCCCGGGACAGGACCTACGAGCAGTACTCC.